This entry lists 28 T cell receptor beta chains sequenced from one sample in a study of human T cells and chemical hapten exposure. TCRdb re-called the RACE reads through MiXCR, storing one row per CDR3 protein. This sample has under 200,000 distinct CDR3 sequences, with approximately 15% found just once. The time point here: patch test 1, 2 weeks after DPC sensitization. Treatment noted: therapeutic diphenylcyclopropenone sensitization with weekly scalp DPC. The material was whole blood, obtained in connection with sensitization to the hapten diphenylcyclopropenone (DPC). Every receptor here comes from a woman aged 25 to 39 with alopecia areata. Some clones in this sample may be carry-over from other donors' samples.

At least ten counts were recorded for this clonotype. This chain connects TRBV30 to TRBJ1-5, with no clear D. CDR1 and CDR2 (germline): GTSNPN, SVGIG (reference sequence). The CDR3 consists of 14 residues. With 1 base removed from V and 7 bases from J, the gap between germline ends came to 14 bases. The CDR3 region is CAWSGIGLRQPQHF. In nucleotides, the CDR3 is TGTGCCTGGAGTGGAATAGGGCTAAGGCAGCCCCAGCATTTT.

CDR3 nucleotides: TGTGCCAGCAGCTTAAGTTTCCGGGACAGGGCCCTACCGTCCTCTGGGGCCAACGTCCTGACTTTC. Protein: CASSLSFRDRALPSSGANVLTF. This chain links TRBV7-9 with TRBJ2-6; 9 bases fit TRBD1. This CDR3 spans 22 amino acids. Per germline, CDR1 SEHNR and CDR2 FQNEAQ (reference sequence). Trimming cost V 2 bases and J 0 bases; bases outside gene matches: 17.

This chain uses TRBV20-1 with TRBJ1-1; the D gene is possibly TRBD1 (6 bases). Germline V lookup: CDR1 DFQATT, CDR2 SNEGSKA (reference sequence). This CDR3 is built from 13 residues. The chain's CDR3 is CTARGPVNTEAFF. CDR3 nucleotide sequence: TGCACCGCCCGGGGGCCCGTGAACACTGAAGCTTTCTTT.

The chain recombines TRBV2 with TRBJ1-5; D not resolved. From germline, CDR1 is SNHLY and CDR2 FYNNEI. The V and J ends lost 6 bases and 6 bases respectively, with 9 bases between them. CDR3 size: 12 residues. This CDR3 reads CASSPTGQPQHF. The CDR3 bases are TGTGCCAGCAGCCCGACTGGTCAGCCCCAGCATTTT.

The chain has TRBV5-6 and TRBJ1-2; D perhaps matches TRBD1 (5 bases). Germline lookup yields CDR1 SGHDT and CDR2 YYEEEE. CDR3 size: 14 residues. The V and J ends lost 3 bases and 12 bases respectively, with 21 bases between them. The CDR3 is CASSSRDGNGLNTF. In DNA, the CDR3 is TGTGCCAGCAGCTCCCGGGACGGGAATGGCCTCAACACCTTC.

The chain recombines TRBV12-3 or TRBV12-4 with TRBJ1-1; D uncertain. This CDR3 region has 12 residues. The V end lost 7 bases, the J end lost 4 bases, and 10 bases lay between the germline ends. In nucleotides, the CDR3 is TGTGCCAGCACAAAATCGGGCACTGAAGCTTTCTTT. As protein: CASTKSGTEAFF.

The genes are TRBV6-5 and TRBJ2-7; tentative D call: TRBD2 (6 bases). The CDR3 length is 12 residues. CDR1 is MNHEY, CDR2 SVGAGI, per germline. Trimming stripped 7 bases from V and 5 bases from J, with 12 bases between. In nucleotides, the CDR3 is TGTGCCAGCAAGCCCCCGGGGGACGAGCAGTACTTC. Its translation: CASKPPGDEQYF.

This clonotype was seen a few times. The rearrangement joins TRBV7-2 to TRBJ1-3; 9 bases agree with TRBD1. Unmatched junction bases numbered 6, after V lost 3 bases and J lost 0 bases. Germline CDR1 is SGHTA and CDR2 is FQGNSA. This CDR3 region has 17 residues. The CDR3 spells CASSFRTGVVSGNTIYF. CDR3 nucleotides: TGTGCCAGCAGCTTCCGGACAGGGGTGGTCTCTGGAAACACCATATATTTT. Variable domain in full (rest from reference TRBV7-2 and TRBJ1-3): GAGVSQSPSNKVTEKGKDVELRCDPISGHTALYWYRQSLGQGLEFLIYFQGNSAPDKSGLPSDRFSAERTGGSVSTLTIQRTQQEDSAVYLCASSFRTGVVSGNTIYFGEGSWLTVV.

This clonotype was detected ten times or more. This chain uses TRBV2 with TRBJ1-2; 7 positions match TRBD1. The germline V gene has CDR1 SNHLY and CDR2 FYNNEI. The V and J ends lost 3 bases and 4 bases, in that order; junction bases with no gene match: 5. CDR3 length equals 14 residues. DNA of the CDR3: TGTGCCAGCAGTGAGTCCCGGGACAGCTATGGCTACACCTTC. Its translation is CASSESRDSYGYTF. Together with reference TRBV2 and TRBJ1-2, the CDR3 gives the full variable domain: EPEVTQTPSHQVTQMGQEVILRCVPISNHLYFYWYRQILGQKVEFLVSFYNNEISEKSEIFDDQFSVERPDGSNFTLKIRSTKLEDSAMYFCASSESRDSYGYTFGSGTRLTVV.

This clonotype has a handful of counts. The chain carries TRBV6-5 and TRBJ2-3, with TRBD1 identical over 10 bases. V was clipped by 6 bases and J by 0 bases; unmatched bases: 3. CDR1 MNHEY and CDR2 SVGAGI come from the germline V gene. CDR3 length equals 15 residues. Written as DNA, the CDR3 is TGTGCCAGCAGCCTGGGACAGGGGAGCACAGATACGCAGTATTTT. Its translation is CASSLGQGSTDTQYF.

In this sample, this clonotype turned up many times. The chain carries TRBV12-3 or TRBV12-4 and TRBJ2-7; either TRBD1 or TRBD2 may fit D (7 bases each). V was cut by 6 bases and J by 4 bases, with 22 bases left in between. The CDR3 has 16 residues. The CDR3 nucleotides read TGTGCCAGCAGCCCGAGGGGGCGGGAGCTTAGTTACGAGCAGTACTTC. It translates to CASSPRGRELSYEQYF.

The rearrangement uses TRBV6-1 and TRBJ2-1; 8 nucleotides match TRBD2. Germline assignment: CDR1 MNHNS and CDR2 SASEGT. With V trimmed by 6 bases and J by 4 bases, 5 bases remained unmatched. The CDR3 consists of 14 residues. The DNA for the CDR3 is TGTGCCAGCAGACCTAGCGGGCCTTACAATGAGCAGTTCTTC. Protein sequence: CASRPSGPYNEQFF.

The chain carries TRBV28 and TRBJ2-3; TRBD2 matches 7 bases. The CDR3 is 16 amino acids. Germline V gene data show CDR1 as MDHEN and CDR2 as SYDVKM. The trim removed 6 bases at V and 2 bases at J, leaving 11 bases unmatched. CDR3 protein: CASSLYPGLITDTQYF. The CDR3 bases are TGTGCCAGCAGCCTATATCCGGGACTAATCACAGATACGCAGTATTTT.

This clonotype was observed many times. V usage is TRBV6-5 and J usage is TRBJ2-1; 14 bases fit TRBD2. The germline V gene has CDR1 MNHEY and CDR2 SVGAGI. V shed 1 base, J shed 7 bases, and the junction held 3 bases outside the gene matches. The CDR3 consists of 16 residues. CDR3: CASSYLGTSGSNEQFF. CDR3 DNA sequence: TGTGCCAGCAGTTACTTAGGGACTAGCGGGAGTAATGAGCAGTTCTTC.

A few counts support this clonotype. This chain connects TRBV19 to TRBJ1-5; D remains unclear. The germline CDR1 and CDR2 sequences are LNHDA and SQIVND (reference sequence). With 3 bases removed from V and 0 bases from J, the gap between germline ends came to 9 bases. This CDR3 is 15 amino acids long. The CDR3 region has the DNA TGTGCCAGTAGTATGACTGGTTATAGCAATCAGCCCCAGCATTTT. It encodes CASSMTGYSNQPQHF. The full variable domain, completed using reference TRBV19 and TRBJ1-5, is DGGITQSPKYLFRKEGQNVTLSCEQNLNHDAMYWYRQDPGQGLRLIYYSQIVNDFQKGDIAEGYSVSREKKESFPLTVTSAQKNPTAFYLCASSMTGYSNQPQHFGDGTRLSIL.

V gene TRBV10-3 combines with J gene TRBJ2-7; weak D call: TRBD1 (6 bases). CDR1 and CDR2 from the germline V gene are ENHRY and SYGVKD. CDR3 size: 14 residues. Trimming shortened V by 3 bases and J by 0 bases, and 9 bases separated the two germline ends. The CDR3 nucleotides read TGTGCCATCAGTGAAAGACAGGACTCCTACGAGCAGTACTTC. Protein product: CAISERQDSYEQYF.

The chain combines TRBV5-4 with TRBJ2-7; 16 bases line up with TRBD2. Germline V gene lookup returns CDR1 SGHNT and CDR2 YYREEE (reference sequence). This CDR3 comprises 16 residues. V shed 4 bases and J 6 bases; nucleotides not matched to a gene: 7. CDR3 in amino acids: CASSPGTSGRAPEQYF. CDR3 bases: TGTGCCAGCAGCCCGGGGACTAGCGGGAGGGCCCCCGAGCAGTACTTC.

The rearrangement links TRBV2 to TRBJ1-2; 8 bases are a match to TRBD1. This CDR3 comprises 12 residues. Trimming cost V 6 bases and J 8 bases; bases outside gene matches: 5. From germline, CDR1 is SNHLY and CDR2 FYNNEI. The CDR3 DNA reads TGTGCCAGCAGGACAGGGGTAGGCGGCTACACCTTC. This codes for CASRTGVGGYTF.

Only a few counts were recorded for this clonotype. V is TRBV6-1 and J is TRBJ1-2; tentative D call: TRBD1 (5 bases). From germline, CDR1 is MNHNS and CDR2 SASEGT. The CDR3 sequence is 17 residues long. Trimming removed 7 bases at V and 4 bases at J, with 25 bases between. CDR3: CASKRISGQGQGYGYTF. The CDR3 nucleotides are TGTGCCAGCAAAAGGATCAGCGGTCAGGGTCAAGGCTATGGCTACACCTTC.

This clonotype was found many times. The chain employs TRBV20-1 and TRBJ2-3; D remains ambiguous. Trimming cost V 4 bases and J 2 bases, with 4 bases left between them. The germline V gene encodes CDR1 DFQATT and CDR2 SNEGSKA (reference sequence). The CDR3 has 11 residues. CDR3 in amino acids: CSATPTDTQYF. CDR3 DNA sequence: TGCAGTGCTACCCCCACAGATACGCAGTATTTT.

This clonotype has more than one count but fewer than ten. This chain links TRBV5-6 with TRBJ1-2, with TRBD1 identical over 7 bases. The CDR3 is made up of 14 amino acids. The junction had 3 bases not matched to a gene; V was cut back by 2 bases and J by 2 bases. Per the germline V gene, CDR1 is SGHDT and CDR2 is YYEEEE. CDR3: CASSFRDRNYGYTF. The CDR3 region has the DNA TGTGCCAGCAGCTTCCGGGACAGAAACTATGGCTACACCTTC.

This clonotype was observed many times. The chain employs TRBV5-1 and TRBJ1-2, with D possibly being TRBD1 (6 bases). V was clipped by 4 bases and J by 8 bases, with 15 bases between them. The CDR3 is 13 amino acids. Per the germline V gene, CDR1 is SGHRS and CDR2 is YFSETQ. The CDR3 is CASSPDRGGGYTF. The CDR3 coding sequence is TGCGCCAGCAGCCCGGACAGAGGAGGAGGCTACACCTTC.

This clonotype was detected only a few times. The V gene is TRBV6-5, the J gene TRBJ2-5, with 9 bases matching TRBD1. The V and J ends lost 2 bases and 5 bases, in that order; junction bases with no gene match: 3. This CDR3 has 14 amino acids. Germline CDR1 and CDR2: MNHEY and SVGAGI. CDR3 loop: CASSYRTGAETQYF. The CDR3 region has the DNA TGTGCCAGCAGTTACAGGACAGGGGCCGAGACCCAGTACTTC.

The chain has TRBV28 and TRBJ1-2; 9 bases are shared with TRBD1. This CDR3 is built from 18 residues. Trimming took 1 base from V and 9 from J; bases not matched to a gene: 18. CDR1 is MDHEN and CDR2 is SYDVKM in the germline V gene. The CDR3 protein is CASSLLESGDRALISYTF. CDR3 sequence (DNA): TGTGCCAGCAGTTTATTGGAGAGCGGGGACAGGGCCCTTATTAGCTACACCTTC.

The chain carries TRBV28 and TRBJ1-1; D not resolved. The germline gives CDR1 MDHEN, CDR2 SYDVKM. Between the trimmed V and J ends, which lost 2 bases and 6 bases, there was a span of 7 bases. The CDR3 is made up of 12 amino acids. The DNA for the CDR3 is TGTGCCAGCAGTTTAGGGGTAGCTGAAGCTTTCTTT. Protein product: CASSLGVAEAFF. The entire variable domain, with the rest obtained from reference TRBV28 and TRBJ1-1, is as follows: DVKVTQSSRYLVKRTGEKVFLECVQDMDHENMFWYRQDPGLGLRLIYFSYDVKMKEKGDIPEGYSVSREKKERFSLILESASTNQTSMYLCASSLGVAEAFFGQGTRLTVV.

This clonotype has more than one count but fewer than ten. This chain uses TRBV28 with TRBJ2-7, with TRBD1 matching over 7 bases. This CDR3 region has 14 residues. The V gene's germline CDR1 is MDHEN and CDR2 SYDVKM. V lost 6 bases, J lost 2 bases, and 7 bases stayed unmatched. CDR3 sequence reads: CASSRATGTYEQYF. DNA of the CDR3: TGTGCCAGCAGCCGGGCGACAGGGACCTACGAGCAGTACTTC. Full variable domain (rest looked up from reference TRBV28 and TRBJ2-7): DVKVTQSSRYLVKRTGEKVFLECVQDMDHENMFWYRQDPGLGLRLIYFSYDVKMKEKGDIPEGYSVSREKKERFSLILESASTNQTSMYLCASSRATGTYEQYFGPGTRLTVT.

The sample holds a few counts of this clonotype. CDR3 nucleotide sequence: TGTGCCAGCAGCCAAGAGACCCGGATTGCAACTAATGAAAAACTGTTTTTT. It codes for CASSQETRIATNEKLFF. The chain uses TRBV4-2 and TRBJ1-4; D is ambiguous. From germline, CDR1 is LGHNA and CDR2 YNFKEQ. Trimming took 0 bases from V and 0 from J, leaving 11 bases between them. The CDR3 spans 17 residues.

The chain is built from TRBV28 and TRBJ1-5, with D perhaps TRBD1 (6 bases). The germline gives CDR1 MDHEN, CDR2 SYDVKM. This CDR3 region has 16 residues. V lost 3 bases and J lost 5, with 17 bases in between. CDR3 sequence: CASSFYRVSGHQPQHF. CDR3 in DNA: TGTGCCAGCAGTTTTTACAGGGTTAGTGGCCATCAGCCCCAGCATTTT.